This TCR beta chain was sequenced in a study of blood T cells in healthy people across ages. General study results and limits: The fall in TCR beta diversity per million T cells was roughly linear with age. Unsorted PBMCs ruled out conclusive naive versus antigen-experienced comparison. Naive T cell percentage strongly correlated with TCR beta diversity.

For the second PCR, which ran for about 6 to 11 cycles, a sample-barcoded 5' primer and a J-beta primer mix were used. Each cDNA molecule, via a template-switch adaptor with 12 random nucleotides, was tagged. In TCRdb, the 5' RACE reads were re-called with MiXCR into one record per CDR3 protein. The sample includes around 800,000 distinct CDR3 sequences, approximately 48% of them seen just once. With respect to this clonotype: Its specificity is not known.

The CDR3 is made up of 12 amino acids. The germline V and J ends were trimmed by 2 bases and 6 bases, with 8 bases remaining between them. CDR1 DFQATT and CDR2 SNEGSKA come from the germline V gene (reference sequence). The receptor was isolated from a man between 60 and 75 years old in good health. The V gene is TRBV20-1, the J gene TRBJ2-1; no reliable D call. Sequenced material: blood. The CDR3 here is CSARWKRNEQFF. The CDR3 region has the DNA TGCAGTGCTAGATGGAAGCGCAATGAGCAGTTCTTC.